These T cell receptor beta chains were read from a single sample in a study of shared clonotypes between healthy human individuals. This table comes from immunoSEQ multiplex PCR, and its TCRdb copy is limited to in-frame clones, with some not included. In the table there are about 870,000 clones, 80% to 95% of which are singletons. The sequenced material came from naive CD8+ T cells sorted from blood. These TCRs come from a man aged 25 to 40 in good health. Both conserved end residues are part of each CDR3. A D gene is named only where the DNA matches it firmly. Where a row states a size, it is once, few, many or the class of an expanded clone; other rows omit it.

D gene: .; clone size: .; J gene: TRBJ2-2; V gene: TRBV4-1; CDR3 DNA: TGCGCCAGCAGCCAAGCGTGGTCGGGAGAAACCGGGGAGCTGTTTTTT; CDR3 protein: CASSQAWSGETGELFF
D gene: TRBD1; clone size: .; J gene: TRBJ2-1; V gene: TRBV10-3; CDR3 DNA: TGTGCCATCAGTGAAGGGGACAGGGGTTACAATGAGCAGTTCTTC; CDR3 protein: CAISEGDRGYNEQFF
D gene: .; clone size: .; J gene: TRBJ1-1; V gene: TRBV7-9; CDR3 DNA: TGTGCCAGCAGCCCTACAAGCGGGGGCTGGGACACTGAAGCTTTCTTT; CDR3 protein: CASSPTSGGWDTEAFF
D gene: TRBD1; clone size: .; J gene: TRBJ1-2; V gene: TRBV6-5; CDR3 DNA: TGTGCCAGCAGTCACCGGGACAGGCTTAACTATGGCTACACCTTC; CDR3 protein: CASSHRDRLNYGYTF
D gene: .; clone size: .; J gene: TRBJ2-2; V gene: TRBV7-6; CDR3 DNA: TGTGCCAGCAGCTTAGGGGCCGGGGGCGCGGACGGGGAGCTGTTTTTT; CDR3 protein: CASSLGAGGADGELFF
D gene: .; clone size: .; J gene: TRBJ2-7; V gene: TRBV27; CDR3 DNA: TGTGCCAGCAGCCCCACTAGGGGAGCGTCCTACGAGCAGTACTTC; CDR3 protein: CASSPTRGASYEQYF
D gene: .; clone size: .; J gene: TRBJ2-3; V gene: TRBV10-2; CDR3 DNA: TGCGCCAGCAGTGAAGGGGACACCCCCACAGATACGCAGTATTTT; CDR3 protein: CASSEGDTPTDTQYF
D gene: .; clone size: .; J gene: TRBJ1-5; V gene: TRBV5-6; CDR3 DNA: TGTGCCAGCAGCTTGGCCGCTGGCAATCAGCCCCAGCATTTT; CDR3 protein: CASSLAAGNQPQHF
D gene: TRBD2; clone size: .; J gene: TRBJ2-7; V gene: TRBV11-2; CDR3 DNA: TGTGCCAGCAGCTTAGTGGGACTAGCGGTAGAGCAGTACTTC; CDR3 protein: CASSLVGLAVEQYF
D gene: .; clone size: .; J gene: TRBJ1-4; V gene: TRBV28; CDR3 DNA: TGTGCCAGCAGTTCCGGCATCGGGGGTGAAAAACTGTTTTTT; CDR3 protein: CASSSGIGGEKLFF
D gene: TRBD2; clone size: once; J gene: TRBJ2-1; V gene: TRBV7-9; CDR3 DNA: TGTGCCAGCAGCTTAGCCACTAGCGGGCATTCCTACAATGAGCAGTTCTTC; CDR3 protein: CASSLATSGHSYNEQFF
D gene: .; clone size: .; J gene: TRBJ2-1; V gene: TRBV25-1; CDR3 DNA: TGTGCCAGCAGTGGGAATAGCGGCTACAATGAGCAGTTCTTC; CDR3 protein: CASSGNSGYNEQFF
D gene: .; clone size: .; J gene: TRBJ2-7; V gene: TRBV7-9; CDR3 DNA: TGTGCCAGCAGCTTCCCCGGTGGGGGGATCTACGAGCAGTACTTC; CDR3 protein: CASSFPGGGIYEQYF
D gene: .; clone size: .; J gene: TRBJ2-3; V gene: TRBV9; CDR3 DNA: TGTGCCAGCAGCAGGCAGTCAGATACGCAGTATTTT; CDR3 protein: CASSRQSDTQYF
D gene: .; clone size: .; J gene: TRBJ2-1; V gene: TRBV14; CDR3 DNA: TGTGCCAGCAGCCAAGGATCGGGAATATGGAATGAGCAGTTCTTC; CDR3 protein: CASSQGSGIWNEQFF
D gene: TRBD2; clone size: .; J gene: TRBJ2-7; V gene: TRBV7-2; CDR3 DNA: TGTGCCAGCAGCCTCATAGCGGGAGTACGCGAGCAGTACTTC; CDR3 protein: CASSLIAGVREQYF
D gene: TRBD2; clone size: .; J gene: TRBJ2-1; V gene: TRBV11-3; CDR3 DNA: TGTGCCAGCAGCTTAGTTACTAGCGGCTACAATGAGCAGTTCTTC; CDR3 protein: CASSLVTSGYNEQFF
D gene: .; clone size: .; J gene: TRBJ2-2; V gene: TRBV28; CDR3 DNA: TGTGCCAGCAGTTTAGCTTCGAACACCGGGGAGCTGTTTTTT; CDR3 protein: CASSLASNTGELFF
D gene: .; clone size: .; J gene: TRBJ2-1; V gene: TRBV27; CDR3 DNA: TGTGCCAGCACCCGTGGTGGGCCCAATGAGCAGTTCTTC; CDR3 protein: CASTRGGPNEQFF
D gene: .; clone size: .; J gene: TRBJ2-5; V gene: TRBV6-1; CDR3 DNA: TGTGCCAGCAGTGACTCATCCGGGGAAGAGACCCAGTACTTC; CDR3 protein: CASSDSSGEETQYF
D gene: .; clone size: once; J gene: TRBJ2-5; V gene: TRBV29-1; CDR3 DNA: TGCAGCGTTGAAGATTCTTACGGAGAGACCCAGTACTTC; CDR3 protein: CSVEDSYGETQYF
D gene: TRBD1; clone size: .; J gene: TRBJ2-7; V gene: TRBV10-3; CDR3 DNA: TGTGCCATCAGTGGGGGGACAGAACTAACCTACGAGCAGTACTTC; CDR3 protein: CAISGGTELTYEQYF
D gene: .; clone size: .; J gene: TRBJ1-5; V gene: TRBV18; CDR3 DNA: TGTGCCAGCTCCTATGAGGGTGGCAATCAGCCCCAGCATTTT; CDR3 protein: CASSYEGGNQPQHF
D gene: .; clone size: .; J gene: TRBJ2-7; V gene: TRBV7-7; CDR3 DNA: TGTGCTAGCAGCTTAGGTCCAGACCCCTCCGAGCAGTACTTC; CDR3 protein: CASSLGPDPSEQYF
D gene: .; clone size: .; J gene: TRBJ2-1; V gene: TRBV4-2; CDR3 DNA: TGTGCCAGCAGCTTGGAAGGGAATGAGCAGTTCTTC; CDR3 protein: CASSLEGNEQFF
D gene: .; clone size: .; J gene: TRBJ2-1; V gene: TRBV30; CDR3 DNA: TGTGCCTGGAGAGGGTTGCGGGAGCAGTTCTTC; CDR3 protein: CAWRGLREQFF
D gene: .; clone size: .; J gene: TRBJ2-3; V gene: TRBV7-2; CDR3 DNA: TGTGCCAGCAGCTTAGATCGAGCCCCCGGGCTCACAGATACGCAGTATTTT; CDR3 protein: CASSLDRAPGLTDTQYF
D gene: .; clone size: .; J gene: TRBJ2-1; V gene: TRBV28; CDR3 DNA: TGTGCCAGCAGTTTTAGTTTCGGGGACCCTGAAGACAATGAGCAGTTCTTC; CDR3 protein: CASSFSFGDPEDNEQFF